These T cell receptor beta chains were read from a single sample in a study of shared clonotypes between healthy human individuals. Assay: immunoSEQ multiplex PCR; the TCRdb copy retains only in-frame clones and omits some. The data hold around 1,900,000 clones, with about 94% observed a single time. Sequencing was carried out using naive CD8+ T cells from PBMCs. The receptors originated from a man between 18 and 29 years old in good health. Some clones in this sample may be carry-over from other donors' samples. Both conserved end residues are part of each CDR3. A D gene is named only where the DNA matches it firmly. A clone size is listed for some rows: how often the clone was seen (once, few, many), or a class if it is expanded.

>TRBJ2-1|TRBD2|TRBV5-6|once
CASSLAPGLANNEQFF
TGTGCCAGCAGCTTGGCCCCGGGACTAGCGAACAATGAGCAGTTCTTC
>TRBJ2-2|TRBD1|TRBV2|NA
CASTETGQGDPGELFF
TGTGCCAGCACCGAAACGGGACAGGGGGATCCCGGGGAGCTGTTTTTT
>TRBJ2-7|NA|TRBV2|NA
CASGDGRGEQYF
TGTGCCAGCGGGGACGGACGGGGCGAGCAGTACTTC
>TRBJ2-1|TRBD2|TRBV18|NA
CASSPPGIAGIYNEQFF
TGTGCCAGCTCACCACCGGGGATAGCGGGAATATACAATGAGCAGTTCTTC
>TRBJ2-7|NA|TRBV7-9|NA
CASSSSATYEQYF
TGTGCCAGCAGTTCGTCGGCCACCTACGAGCAGTACTTC
>TRBJ1-1|TRBD1|TRBV6-6|NA
CASDRGRNTEAFF
TGTGCCAGTGACAGGGGGCGGAACACTGAAGCTTTCTTT
>TRBJ2-2|NA|TRBV2|NA
CASSPLGELFF
TGTGCCAGCAGCCCCTTGGGGGAGCTGTTTTTT
>TRBJ2-2|NA|TRBV27|NA
CASSNFGGESTGELFF
TGTGCCAGCAGCAATTTTGGGGGAGAATCCACCGGGGAGCTGTTTTTT
>TRBJ1-1|NA|TRBV2|few
CASSERVGRTEAFF
TGTGCCAGCAGTGAAAGGGTAGGGCGCACTGAAGCTTTCTTT
>TRBJ1-2|NA|TRBV29-1|NA
CSVGVTEHPYGYTF
TGCAGCGTGGGGGTCACCGAACACCCGTATGGCTACACCTTC
>TRBJ1-4|NA|TRBV7-9|NA
CASSLTEFVQGINEKLFF
TGTGCCAGCAGCTTAACTGAATTCGTCCAGGGTATTAATGAAAAACTGTTTTTT
>TRBJ2-2|TRBD1|TRBV7-9|NA
CASSTSLRDRGSGELFF
TGTGCCAGCAGCACCTCATTACGGGACAGGGGATCAGGGGAGCTGTTTTTT
>TRBJ1-5|NA|TRBV30|NA
CAWSAGIAYQPQHF
TGTGCCTGGAGTGCCGGTATAGCTTATCAGCCCCAGCATTTT
>TRBJ2-2|NA|TRBV7-9|NA
CASSYGAGDTGELFF
TGTGCCAGCAGCTACGGCGCAGGGGACACCGGGGAGCTGTTTTTT
>TRBJ1-3|TRBD1|TRBV7-2|NA
CASSSRETGLGNTIYF
TGTGCCAGCAGCTCGAGGGAGACAGGGCTAGGAAACACCATATATTTT
>TRBJ2-7|NA|TRBV5-4|NA
CASSLLVGAEWEVDYEQYF
TGTGCCAGCAGCTTACTGGTGGGAGCGGAGTGGGAGGTCGACTACGAGCAGTACTTC
>TRBJ1-2|NA|TRBV28|NA
CASSYGGIYGYTF
TGTGCCAGCAGTTATGGGGGGATCTATGGCTACACCTTC
>TRBJ2-7|NA|TRBV27|NA
CASTPTGGYEQYF
TGTGCCAGCACTCCCACAGGCGGGTACGAGCAGTACTTC
>TRBJ2-3|TRBD1|TRBV9|NA
CASSPRGPSTDTQYF
TGTGCCAGCAGCCCCAGGGGGCCTAGCACAGATACGCAGTATTTT
>TRBJ1-2|NA|TRBV5-8|NA
CASSLSRRSSYGYTF
TGTGCCAGCAGCTTAAGTAGGCGGTCGAGCTATGGCTACACCTTC
>TRBJ1-1|NA|TRBV19|NA
CASSIPSWAGPTEAFF
TGTGCCAGTAGTATCCCGAGCTGGGCGGGCCCCACTGAAGCTTTCTTT
>TRBJ2-1|TRBD2|TRBV7-8|NA
CASSSSGGMNEQFF
TGTGCCAGCAGCTCTAGCGGGGGGATGAATGAGCAGTTCTTC
>TRBJ2-1|NA|TRBV7-6|NA
CASSLDYLIHEQFF
TGTGCCAGCAGCTTGGACTACCTTATCCATGAGCAGTTCTTC
>TRBJ1-5|NA|TRBV28|few
CASSLFRGGGNQPQHF
TGTGCCAGCAGTTTATTCAGGGGAGGAGGCAATCAGCCCCAGCATTTT
>TRBJ2-2|TRBD1|TRBV7-8|NA
CASTRERNRGHTGELFF
TGTGCCAGCACCCGGGAGAGGAACAGGGGGCACACCGGGGAGCTGTTTTTT
>TRBJ1-2|TRBD1|TRBV5-6|NA
CASSLGTGVSGYGYTF
TGTGCCAGCAGCTTGGGGACAGGCGTGAGTGGCTATGGCTACACCTTC
>TRBJ2-7|TRBD1|TRBV6-5|NA
CASSYSTGGRTYEQYF
TGTGCCAGCAGTTACTCCACAGGGGGCCGAACCTACGAGCAGTACTTC
>TRBJ2-2|NA|TRBV14|NA
CASSQDIGTEYLAGELFF
TGTGCCAGCAGCCAAGACATTGGGACCGAGTATCTTGCCGGGGAGCTGTTTTTT
>TRBJ2-7|TRBD2|TRBV11-2|NA
CASSHGTSGRAGPYEQYF
TGTGCCAGCAGCCACGGGACTAGCGGGAGGGCCGGTCCGTACGAGCAGTACTTC
>TRBJ2-7|NA|TRBV2|NA
CASRPLRDLNYEQYF
TGTGCCAGCAGACCACTCAGGGATTTAAACTACGAGCAGTACTTC
>TRBJ1-5|NA|TRBV4-1|NA
CASSQPLASNQPQHF
TGCGCCAGCAGCCAACCCTTAGCGAGCAATCAGCCCCAGCATTTT
>TRBJ2-1|NA|TRBV7-9|NA
CAPRGSGEWNEQFF
TGTGCTCCACGGGGGAGCGGAGAGTGGAATGAGCAGTTCTTC
>TRBJ2-7|TRBD2|TRBV29-1|NA
CSARGVAGVEQYF
TGCAGCGCCCGTGGGGTAGCGGGAGTCGAGCAGTACTTC
>TRBJ2-5|TRBD2|TRBV7-9|NA
CASSLEREWQTQYF
TGTGCCAGCAGCTTAGAGCGGGAGTGGCAGACCCAGTACTTC
>TRBJ2-3|NA|TRBV6-6|NA
CASRTRDNKDQYF
TGTGCCAGCAGAACCCGGGACAACAAGGATCAGTATTTT
>TRBJ1-2|NA|TRBV2|NA
CASSGGRGYGYTF
TGTGCCAGCAGTGGCGGCAGGGGTTATGGCTACACCTTC
>TRBJ2-7|NA|TRBV28|NA
CASSLWGGSPEQYF
TGTGCCAGCAGTTTATGGGGGGGCTCCCCCGAGCAGTACTTC
>TRBJ2-1|TRBD2|TRBV6-6|once
CASFSGLAEEQFF
TGTGCCAGTTTTTCCGGACTAGCAGAAGAGCAGTTCTTC
>TRBJ2-7|NA|TRBV19|NA
CASSMDDEQYF
TGTGCCAGTAGTATGGACGACGAGCAGTACTTC
>TRBJ2-2|NA|TRBV6-1|NA
CASSVWRGQGGELFF
TGTGCCAGCAGTGTATGGAGGGGGCAAGGCGGGGAGCTGTTTTTT
>TRBJ1-1|TRBD1|TRBV5-1|few
CASSSGQSSEAFF
TGCGCCAGCAGCTCGGGACAGAGCTCTGAAGCTTTCTTT
>TRBJ2-7|NA|TRBV28|NA
CASSLTAFTYEQYF
TGTGCCAGCAGTTTAACAGCTTTCACCTACGAGCAGTACTTC
>TRBJ2-7|TRBD2|TRBV6-6|NA
CARAGHKTSGSYEQYF
TGTGCCAGAGCGGGACATAAGACTAGCGGGAGCTACGAGCAGTACTTC
>TRBJ2-3|NA|TRBV4-3|NA
CASSQEGRITDTQYF
TGCGCCAGCAGCCAAGAAGGGCGGATCACAGATACGCAGTATTTT
>TRBJ2-7|TRBD2|TRBV27|NA
CASSESGNSYEQYF
TGTGCCAGCAGCGAAAGCGGGAACTCCTACGAGCAGTACTTC
>TRBJ2-1|NA|TRBV28|NA
CATYRTRTRGVGGQFF
TGTGCCACCTACCGTACCCGGACCAGGGGTGTGGGGGGGCAGTTCTTC
>TRBJ2-3|TRBD2|TRBV27|once
CASSPPGLAGGGAHTDTQYF
TGTGCCAGCAGTCCTCCGGGACTAGCGGGAGGTGGGGCCCACACAGATACGCAGTATTTT
>TRBJ2-1|TRBD2|TRBV10-3|NA
CAILSTSGKGNEQFF
TGTGCCATCCTCTCTACTAGCGGGAAGGGCAATGAGCAGTTCTTC
>TRBJ2-7|TRBD2|TRBV27|NA
CASSWGGNYEQYF
TGTGCCAGCAGCTGGGGGGGGAACTACGAGCAGTACTTC
>TRBJ2-7|NA|TRBV7-9|few
CASSFGTYEQYF
TGTGCCAGCAGCTTCGGGACCTACGAGCAGTACTTC
>TRBJ2-5|TRBD1|TRBV9|NA
CASSASGTAQETQYF
TGTGCCAGCAGCGCATCCGGGACAGCCCAAGAGACCCAGTACTTC
>TRBJ2-7|TRBD1|TRBV7-3|NA
CASSLTRKGAHEQYF
TGTGCCAGCAGCTTAACGAGAAAGGGGGCCCACGAGCAGTACTTC
>TRBJ2-7|NA|TRBV13|NA
CASSLQTPYEQYF
TGTGCCAGCAGCTTACAGACCCCCTACGAGCAGTACTTC
>TRBJ2-7|TRBD2|TRBV7-9|NA
CASSLVGSGRNHEQYF
TGTGCCAGCAGCTTAGTAGGGAGCGGGAGGAACCACGAGCAGTACTTC